This T cell receptor (beta chain) was found in a study of control samples from healthy donors and cancer patients (dated by TCRdb to 2020 to 2021). In regard to this clone: Its recognized antigen is unknown. No clone much larger than this one lies a single base away; base qualities are absent.

The protocol used for the library was the immunoSEQ multiplex PCR assay. Sourced from immuneACCESS, this table was stored by TCRdb with only in-frame sequences that have V and J called. A share of the clones is absent; for the studies checked, an unresolved V gene accounts for under half, and the remainder has no known explanation. The sample profile shows some 130,000 clones; around nine tenths of them were found once. The top ten clonotypes cover roughly 2.5% of the sample. V is clipped by 0 bases and J by 1 base, and the sequence between their germline boundaries is 10 bases long. The CDR1 and CDR2 encoded by the germline V gene are MNHNS and SASEGT. Spanning cysteine to phenylalanine, the CDR3 consists of 15 amino acids. The DNA shown is the 45-base CDR3, in frame from base 1.

The origin of this receptor is a man younger than 30 in good health. The material sequenced was blood. The V gene is TRBV6-1 and the J gene is TRBJ2-7; confidence is insufficient to name the D gene. The DNA sequence reads TGTGCCAGCAGTGAAGCGGTTACCGCTTCCTACGAGCAGTACTTC. Translation gives CASSEAVTASYEQYF.